This record covers a single T cell receptor beta chain. V was shortened by 3 bases and J by 5 bases, with 7 bases between the two germline ends. This CDR3 has 12 residues. CDR1 and CDR2 (germline): LNHDA, SQIVND (reference sequence). Authors' data handling: Nucleated cell counts were estimated from reference gene primer amplification. The protocol was immunoSEQ multiplex PCR, while the TCRdb copy is restricted to in-frame clones and leaves out a portion. V and J calls and clone size come straight from that table; D and trimming were deduced from the DNA. Among 15,000 to 20,000 clones listed, just over 85% were seen once. This record comes from a study of blood T cell repertoires in COVID-19. About the research overall: COVID-19 samples collected from the United States, Italy and Spain covered acute and convalescent phases.

This TCR was recovered from a human donor in a cohort sampled during active COVID-19. The J gene is TRBJ1-2, the V gene TRBV19, with no clear D. Source material: peripheral blood. CDR3 region: CASSMDLYGYTF. The CDR3 bases are TGTGCCAGTAGTATGGACTTATATGGCTACACCTTC.